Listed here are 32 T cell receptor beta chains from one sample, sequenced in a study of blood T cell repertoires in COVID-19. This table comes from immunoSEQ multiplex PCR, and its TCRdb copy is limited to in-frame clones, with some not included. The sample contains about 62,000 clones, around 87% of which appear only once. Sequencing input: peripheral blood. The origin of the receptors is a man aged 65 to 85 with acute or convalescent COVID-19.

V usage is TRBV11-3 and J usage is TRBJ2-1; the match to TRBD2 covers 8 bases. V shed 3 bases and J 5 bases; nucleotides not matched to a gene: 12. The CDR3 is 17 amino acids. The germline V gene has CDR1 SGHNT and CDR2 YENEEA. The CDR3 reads CASSFGGWREDNNEQFF. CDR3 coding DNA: TGTGCCAGCAGCTTTGGTGGATGGCGGGAGGACAACAATGAGCAGTTCTTC.

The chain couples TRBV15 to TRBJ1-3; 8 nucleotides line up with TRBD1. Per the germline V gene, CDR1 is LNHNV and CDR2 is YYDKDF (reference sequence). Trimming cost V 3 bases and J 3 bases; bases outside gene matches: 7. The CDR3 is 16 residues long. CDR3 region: CATSRGDRGSGNTIYF. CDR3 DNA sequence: TGTGCCACCAGCAGGGGTGACAGGGGTAGTGGAAACACCATATATTTT.

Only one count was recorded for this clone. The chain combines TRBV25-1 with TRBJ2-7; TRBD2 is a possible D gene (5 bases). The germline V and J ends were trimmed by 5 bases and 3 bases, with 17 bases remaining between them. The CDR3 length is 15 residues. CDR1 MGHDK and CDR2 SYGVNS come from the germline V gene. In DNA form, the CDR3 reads TGTGCCAGCAGTCCCCGGGGAGCAGGCAACTACGAGCAGTACTTC. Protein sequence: CASSPRGAGNYEQYF.

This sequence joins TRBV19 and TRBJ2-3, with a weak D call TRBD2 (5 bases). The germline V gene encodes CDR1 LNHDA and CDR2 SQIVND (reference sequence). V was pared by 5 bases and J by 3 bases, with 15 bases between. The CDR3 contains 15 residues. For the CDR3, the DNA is TGTGCCAGTAGTGTTGACCAACGGGGAACAGATACGCAGTATTTT. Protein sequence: CASSVDQRGTDTQYF.

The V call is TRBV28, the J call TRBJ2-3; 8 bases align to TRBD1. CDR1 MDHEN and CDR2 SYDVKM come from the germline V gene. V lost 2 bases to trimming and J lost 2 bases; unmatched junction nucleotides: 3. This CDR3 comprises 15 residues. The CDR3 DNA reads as TGTGCCAGCAGTTTAGACAGGGGAAACACAGATACGCAGTATTTT. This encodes CASSLDRGNTDTQYF.

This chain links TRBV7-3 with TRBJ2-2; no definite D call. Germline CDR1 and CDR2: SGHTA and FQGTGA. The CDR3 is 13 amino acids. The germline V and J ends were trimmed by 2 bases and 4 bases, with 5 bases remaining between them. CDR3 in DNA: TGTGCCAGCAGCTTACCCAGCACCGGGGAGCTGTTTTTT. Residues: CASSLPSTGELFF.

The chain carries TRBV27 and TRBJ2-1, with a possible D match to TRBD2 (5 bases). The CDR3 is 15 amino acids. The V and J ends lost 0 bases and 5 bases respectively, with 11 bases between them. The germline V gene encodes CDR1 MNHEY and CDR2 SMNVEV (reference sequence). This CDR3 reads CASSLSGVIHNEQFF. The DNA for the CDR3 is TGTGCCAGCAGTTTATCGGGAGTAATTCACAATGAGCAGTTCTTC.

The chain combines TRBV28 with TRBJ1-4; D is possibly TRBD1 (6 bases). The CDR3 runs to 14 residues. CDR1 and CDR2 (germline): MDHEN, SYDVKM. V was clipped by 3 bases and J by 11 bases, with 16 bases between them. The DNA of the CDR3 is TGTGCCAGCAGTTTCACAGGGCAGAGGTCGAAACTGTTTTTT. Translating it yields CASSFTGQRSKLFF.

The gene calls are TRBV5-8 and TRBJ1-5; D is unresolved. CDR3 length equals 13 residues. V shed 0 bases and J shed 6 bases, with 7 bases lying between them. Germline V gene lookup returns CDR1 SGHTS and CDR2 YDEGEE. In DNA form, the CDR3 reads TGTGCCAGCAGCTTGGGAGGGTTTCAGCCCCAGCATTTT. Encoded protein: CASSLGGFQPQHF.

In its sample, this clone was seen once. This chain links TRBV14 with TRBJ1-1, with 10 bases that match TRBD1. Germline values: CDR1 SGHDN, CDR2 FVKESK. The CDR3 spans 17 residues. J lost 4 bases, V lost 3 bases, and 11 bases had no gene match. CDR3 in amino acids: CASSHRQGARGGTEAFF. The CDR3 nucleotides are TGTGCCAGCAGCCACAGACAGGGGGCCCGCGGGGGCACTGAAGCTTTCTTT.

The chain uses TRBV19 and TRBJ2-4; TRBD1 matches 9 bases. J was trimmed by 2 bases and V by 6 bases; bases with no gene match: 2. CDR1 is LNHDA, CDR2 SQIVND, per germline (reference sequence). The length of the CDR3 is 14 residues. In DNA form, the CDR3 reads TGTGCCAGTAGGGGACAGGGTACCAAAAACATTCAGTACTTC. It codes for CASRGQGTKNIQYF.

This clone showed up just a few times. The CDR3 here is CASSLRTGVRSLHF. Written as DNA, the CDR3 is TGTGCCAGCAGCCTACGGACAGGGGTTCGGTCCCTCCACTTT. V gene TRBV3-1 (or the pseudogene TRBV3-2) combines with J gene TRBJ1-6; TRBD1 agrees at 9 bases. V trimming: 4 bases; J trimming: 14 bases; junction bases outside the gene matches: 9. The CDR3 totals 14 residues. Germline V gives CDR1 LGHDT, CDR2 YNNKEL (reference sequence).

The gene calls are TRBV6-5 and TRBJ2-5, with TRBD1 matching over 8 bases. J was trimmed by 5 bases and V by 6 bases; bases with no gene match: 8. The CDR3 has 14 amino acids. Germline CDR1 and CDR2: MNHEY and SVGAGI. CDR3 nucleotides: TGTGCCAGCAGGTTGGCAGGGGGCTGGGAGACCCAGTACTTC. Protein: CASRLAGGWETQYF.

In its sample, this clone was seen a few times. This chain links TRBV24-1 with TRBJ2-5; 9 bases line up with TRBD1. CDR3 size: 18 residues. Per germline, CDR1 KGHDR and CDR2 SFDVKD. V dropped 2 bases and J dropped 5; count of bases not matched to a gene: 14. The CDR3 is CATSDSGTGPLTPETQYF. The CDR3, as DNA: TGTGCCACCAGTGATTCCGGGACAGGGCCCCTTACCCCTGAGACCCAGTACTTC.

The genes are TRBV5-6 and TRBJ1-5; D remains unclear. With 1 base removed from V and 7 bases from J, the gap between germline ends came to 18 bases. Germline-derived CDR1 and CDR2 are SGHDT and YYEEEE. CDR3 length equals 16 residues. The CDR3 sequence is CASSLWWAQGGQPQHF. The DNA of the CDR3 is TGTGCCAGCAGCTTGTGGTGGGCTCAAGGAGGACAGCCCCAGCATTTT.

Here the CDR3 DNA reads TGTGCCAGCAGCTTGATGCGAGGCAATGAGCAGTTCTTC. Translation gives CASSLMRGNEQFF. The chain recombines TRBV7-2 with TRBJ2-1; D gene unclear. Deletions cut 3 bases from V and 6 bases from J, with 9 bases between. The CDR3 sequence is 13 residues long. Germline V lookup: CDR1 SGHTA, CDR2 FQGNSA.

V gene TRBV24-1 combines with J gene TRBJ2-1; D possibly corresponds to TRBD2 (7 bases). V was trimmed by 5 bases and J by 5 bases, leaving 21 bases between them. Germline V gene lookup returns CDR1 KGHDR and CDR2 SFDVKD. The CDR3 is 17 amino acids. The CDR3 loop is CATSGPGRRGPDNEQFF. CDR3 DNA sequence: TGTGCCACCAGTGGCCCCGGGCGGCGGGGGCCAGACAATGAGCAGTTCTTC.

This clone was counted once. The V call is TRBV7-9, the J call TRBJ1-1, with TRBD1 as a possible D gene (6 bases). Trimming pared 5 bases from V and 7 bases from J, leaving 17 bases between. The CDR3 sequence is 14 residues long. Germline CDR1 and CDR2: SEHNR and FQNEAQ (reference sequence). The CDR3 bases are TGTGCCAGCAGCCACGCCCTGACAGGAGTTGAAGCTTTCTTT. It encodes CASSHALTGVEAFF.

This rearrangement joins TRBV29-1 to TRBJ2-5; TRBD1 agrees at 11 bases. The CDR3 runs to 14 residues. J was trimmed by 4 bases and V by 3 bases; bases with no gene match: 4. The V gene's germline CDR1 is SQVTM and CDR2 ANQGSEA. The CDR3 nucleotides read TGCAGCGTTGACTGGACAGGGGGCAGAGAGACCCAGTACTTC. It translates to CSVDWTGGRETQYF.

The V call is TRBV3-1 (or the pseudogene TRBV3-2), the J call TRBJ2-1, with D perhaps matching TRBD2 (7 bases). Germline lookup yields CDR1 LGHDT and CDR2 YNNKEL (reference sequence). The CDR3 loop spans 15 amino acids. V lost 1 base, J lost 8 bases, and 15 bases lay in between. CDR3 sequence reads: CASSQVGGGADEQFF. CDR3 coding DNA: TGTGCCAGCAGCCAAGTCGGAGGGGGGGCGGATGAGCAGTTCTTC.

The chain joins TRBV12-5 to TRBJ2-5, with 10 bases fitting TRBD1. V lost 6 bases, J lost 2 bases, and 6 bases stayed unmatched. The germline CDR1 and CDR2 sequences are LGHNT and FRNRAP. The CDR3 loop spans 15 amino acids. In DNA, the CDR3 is TGTGCTAGTGGCACCGGGACAGGGGTACAAGAGACCCAGTACTTC. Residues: CASGTGTGVQETQYF.

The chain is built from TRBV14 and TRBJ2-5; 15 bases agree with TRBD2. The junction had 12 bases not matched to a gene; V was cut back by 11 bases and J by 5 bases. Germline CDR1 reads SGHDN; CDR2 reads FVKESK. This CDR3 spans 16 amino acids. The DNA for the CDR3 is TGTGCCTCCCGAAGGACTAGCGGGGGGGCCCGGGAGACCCAGTACTTC. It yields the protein CASRRTSGGARETQYF.

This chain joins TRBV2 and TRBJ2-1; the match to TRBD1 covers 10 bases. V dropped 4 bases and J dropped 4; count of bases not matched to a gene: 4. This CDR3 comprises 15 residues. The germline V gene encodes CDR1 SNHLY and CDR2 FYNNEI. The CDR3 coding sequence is TGTGCCAGCAGTGGGGACAGGGGCAGGTACAATGAGCAGTTCTTC. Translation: CASSGDRGRYNEQFF.

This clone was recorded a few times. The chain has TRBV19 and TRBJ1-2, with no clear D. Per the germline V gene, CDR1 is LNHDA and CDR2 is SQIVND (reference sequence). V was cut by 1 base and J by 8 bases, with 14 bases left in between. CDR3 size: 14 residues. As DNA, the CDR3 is TGTGCCAGTAGTATAGGGCAGAAGCTCAGGGGCTACACCTTC. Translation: CASSIGQKLRGYTF.

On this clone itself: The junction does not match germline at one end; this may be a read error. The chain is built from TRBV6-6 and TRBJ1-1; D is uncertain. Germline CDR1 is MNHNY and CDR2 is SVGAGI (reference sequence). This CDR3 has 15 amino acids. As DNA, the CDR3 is TGTGCCAGCAGTTTAATTAACAGCAGGAACGCTGAAGCTTTCTTT. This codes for CASSLINSRNAEAFF.

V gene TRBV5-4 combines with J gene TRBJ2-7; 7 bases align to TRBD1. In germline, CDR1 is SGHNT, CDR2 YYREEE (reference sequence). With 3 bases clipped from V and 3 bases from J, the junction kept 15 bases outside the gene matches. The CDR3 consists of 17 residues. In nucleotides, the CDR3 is TGTGCCAGCAGCTGGACCACACCTCAGGCAGGGGGCTACGAGCAGTACTTC. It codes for CASSWTTPQAGGYEQYF.

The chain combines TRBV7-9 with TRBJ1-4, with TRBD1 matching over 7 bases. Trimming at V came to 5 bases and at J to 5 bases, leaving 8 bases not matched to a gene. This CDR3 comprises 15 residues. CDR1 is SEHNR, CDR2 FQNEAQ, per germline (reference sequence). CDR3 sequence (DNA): TGTGCCAGCAGCCAATACGGGACAGAGAATGAAAAACTGTTTTTT. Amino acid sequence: CASSQYGTENEKLFF. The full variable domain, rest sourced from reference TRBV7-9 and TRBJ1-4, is DTGVSQNPRHKITKRGQNVTFRCDPISEHNRLYWYRQTLGQGPEFLTYFQNEAQLEKSRLLSDRFSAERPKGSFSTLEIQRTEQGDSAMYLCASSQYGTENEKLFFGSGTQLSVL.

CDR3 sequence (DNA): TGTGCCAGCAGTTTAACGGGAGGGACAGAGACCCAGTACTTC. Its protein is CASSLTGGTETQYF. This chain links TRBV28 with TRBJ2-5, with 8 bases that match TRBD2. V was pared by 2 bases and J by 4 bases, with 3 bases of the junction left unmatched. The CDR3 length is 14 residues. Germline CDR1 is MDHEN and CDR2 is SYDVKM.

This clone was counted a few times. CDR3 coding DNA: TGTGCCAGCAGCTTAAGACTAGCGGGGGCAGATGAGCAGTTCTTC. Translation gives CASSLRLAGADEQFF. The chain carries TRBV7-3 and TRBJ2-1; 12 bases are a match to TRBD2. Unmatched junction bases numbered 3, after V lost 1 base and J lost 8 bases. CDR1 and CDR2 (germline): SGHTA, FQGTGA. The CDR3 loop spans 15 amino acids.

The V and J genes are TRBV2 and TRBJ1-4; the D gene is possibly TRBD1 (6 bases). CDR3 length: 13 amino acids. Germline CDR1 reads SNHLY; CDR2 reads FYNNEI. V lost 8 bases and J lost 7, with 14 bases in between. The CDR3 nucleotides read TGTGCCAGCCGGGTGGGGGCTACTGAAAAACTGTTTTTT. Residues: CASRVGATEKLFF.

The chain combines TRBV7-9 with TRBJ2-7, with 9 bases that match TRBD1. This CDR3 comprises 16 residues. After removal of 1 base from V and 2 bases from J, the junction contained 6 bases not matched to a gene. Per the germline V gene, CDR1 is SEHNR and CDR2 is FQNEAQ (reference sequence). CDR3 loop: CASSLGVGTGPYEQYF. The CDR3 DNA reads TGTGCCAGCAGCTTAGGGGTGGGGACAGGGCCCTACGAGCAGTACTTC.

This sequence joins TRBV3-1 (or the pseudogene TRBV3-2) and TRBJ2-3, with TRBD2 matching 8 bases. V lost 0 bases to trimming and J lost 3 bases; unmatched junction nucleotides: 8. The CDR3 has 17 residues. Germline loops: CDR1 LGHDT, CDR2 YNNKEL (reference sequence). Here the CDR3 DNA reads TGTGCCAGCAGCCAAGATCTAAGCACTAGCGGAACAGATACGCAGTATTTT. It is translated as CASSQDLSTSGTDTQYF.